The rows below give T cell receptor beta chains drawn from one sample of a study of vaccination effects on CD4 cells after COVID-19. No antigen has been identified for these receptors. The assay was immunoSEQ multiplex PCR, and TCRdb's table has in-frame clones only and misses some. The table includes tens of thousands of clones, roughly 73% detected once. The sequenced sample was CD4+ T cells from PBMCs cultured without peptide, obtained after COVID-19 vaccination. These receptors were collected from a human donor who received a COVID-19 vaccine. Both conserved end residues are part of each CDR3. D genes are given only for firm matches. Size tells how often a clone was seen (once, few, many) or the class of an expanded clone, and some rows leave it out.

v_gene	d_gene	j_gene	abundance	CDR3nt	CDR3aa
TRBV7-6	TRBD2	TRBJ2-1	.	TGTGCCAGCAGACGTAATCCCGGGACTAGCGGGGGTCCGTACAATGAGCAGTTCTTC	CASRRNPGTSGGPYNEQFF
TRBV6-1	.	TRBJ2-4	.	TGTGCCAGCAGTGAAGCCGGTGCACAGCTCGTCAAAAACATTCAGTACTTC	CASSEAGAQLVKNIQYF
TRBV6-4	.	TRBJ2-5	.	TGTGCCAGCAGTGAAGAGGTGGAAGAGACCCAGTACTTC	CASSEEVEETQYF
TRBV6-6	.	TRBJ1-5	few	TGTGCCAGCAGTTTCTTAGCGAGCCAGCCCCAGCATTTT	CASSFLASQPQHF
TRBV6-4	.	TRBJ2-3	.	TGTGCCAGCAGTAGGTCCCAGGGGTCCGGGGGGCGCACAGATACGCAGTATTTT	CASSRSQGSGGRTDTQYF
TRBV25-1	.	TRBJ2-2	.	TGTGCCACCAGAGGGACAACCACCGGGGAGCTGTTTTTT	CATRGTTTGELFF
TRBV10-2	TRBD1	TRBJ1-5	.	TGCGCCAGCAGGACCGGACAGGGGGGGACCAATCAGCCCCAGCATTTT	CASRTGQGGTNQPQHF
TRBV10-3	TRBD1	TRBJ2-1	.	TGTGCCATCAGTGCTGGGACAGCGAGCGATGAGCAGTTCTTC	CAISAGTASDEQFF
TRBV12-3/TRBV12-4	.	TRBJ1-1	.	TGTGCCAGCAGTTTAAGAGCCGGAATAGTAGCTTTCTTT	CASSLRAGIVAFF
TRBV6-5	TRBD1	TRBJ1-1	.	TGTGCCAGCAGGTGGGACAGGGGTTCTGAAGCTTTCTTT	CASRWDRGSEAFF
TRBV28	.	TRBJ2-6	.	TGTGCCAGCAGTTCACCCGGGACCGGGGGGGCCAACGTCCTGACTTTC	CASSSPGTGGANVLTF
TRBV4-1	TRBD1	TRBJ1-4	.	TGCGCCAGCAGCCACCCCGACAGGGCATTTAATGAAAAACTGTTTTTT	CASSHPDRAFNEKLFF
TRBV28	.	TRBJ2-1	.	TGTGCCAGCAGTTTATTCTACAATGAGCAGTTCTTC	CASSLFYNEQFF
TRBV30	.	TRBJ1-3	.	TGTGCCTGGAAGAGGAAGGGGGACTCTGGAAACACCATATATTTT	CAWKRKGDSGNTIYF
TRBV12-3/TRBV12-4	.	TRBJ2-5	.	TGTGCCAGCACTAGGTGGGGTGGGGAGACCCAGTACTTC	CASTRWGGETQYF
TRBV19	.	TRBJ1-5	.	.	CASTSVSYSNQPQHF
TRBV18	.	TRBJ2-5	.	TGTGCCAGCTCACTCCACTACAGGCAAGAGACCCAGTACTTC	CASSLHYRQETQYF
TRBV3-1/TRBV3-2	.	TRBJ1-3	.	TGTGCCAGCAGCCAAAACTCTGGAAACACCATATATTTT	CASSQNSGNTIYF
TRBV28	.	TRBJ2-3	.	TGTGCCAGCAGTTTATATGAGGATACGCAGTATTTT	CASSLYEDTQYF
TRBV19	.	TRBJ1-5	.	TGTGCCAGTAGCTTCCGGGGATACGGCAATCAGCCCCAGCATTTT	CASSFRGYGNQPQHF
TRBV7-3	TRBD1	TRBJ2-3	.	TGTGCCAGCAGCCCAACAGGGGGCCCGAGGGCGCAGTATTTT	CASSPTGGPRAQYF
TRBV7-2	TRBD2	TRBJ2-1	.	TGTGCCAGCAGCTTACTAGGGCTAGCGGGCAATGAGCAGTTCTTC	CASSLLGLAGNEQFF
TRBV7-3	TRBD2	TRBJ2-5	.	TGTGCCAGCAGCCCCGGGGGGGCCATAGAGACCCAGTACTTC	CASSPGGAIETQYF
TRBV19	.	TRBJ2-3	.	TGTGCCAGTAGTATCCGGCGGATTAGCACAGATACGCAGTATTTT	CASSIRRISTDTQYF
TRBV7-2	.	TRBJ1-4	.	TGTGCCAGCAGCTCAGAACCAGGGGCGGCTGAAAAACTGTTTTTT	CASSSEPGAAEKLFF
TRBV19	TRBD1	TRBJ2-5	.	TGTGCCAGTAGTATACGTCGGACAGGGGGTAAAGAGACCCAGTACTTC	CASSIRRTGGKETQYF
TRBV3-1/TRBV3-2	.	TRBJ1-5	few	TGTGCCAGCAGCCAATATAGCAATCAGCCCCAGCATTTT	CASSQYSNQPQHF
TRBV30	.	TRBJ1-1	.	TGTGCCTGGAGGAGGGACCGAGGCATGAACACTGAAGCTTTCTTT	CAWRRDRGMNTEAFF
TRBV6-5	.	TRBJ1-3	once	TGTGCCAGCAGCATCTCTGGAAACACCATATATTTT	CASSISGNTIYF
TRBV5-1	.	TRBJ2-5	.	TGCGCCAGCAGCTTAGAGACAGTAGATTCGGAGACCCAGTACTTC	CASSLETVDSETQYF
TRBV7-3	TRBD2	TRBJ2-5	.	TGTGCCAGCAGCTTAACTTACGGGGGGGGCCAAGAGACCCAGTACTTC	CASSLTYGGGQETQYF
TRBV21-1	.	TRBJ2-1	.	TGTGCCAGCAGCTCCCGGACAGGGGAGAACAATGAGCAGTTCTTC	CASSSRTGENNEQFF
TRBV6-5	.	TRBJ2-1	.	TGTGCCAGTTGGGGGGGCCCGAACAATGAGCAGTTCTTC	CASWGGPNNEQFF
TRBV20-1	.	TRBJ1-1	.	TGCAGTGCTAAAGGTCTCACTGAAGCTTTCTTT	CSAKGLTEAFF
TRBV2	.	TRBJ1-5	few	TGTGCCAGCAGTGCAGGGTTCCAGCCCCAGCATTTT	CASSAGFQPQHF
TRBV11-1	TRBD1	TRBJ2-2	.	TGTGCCAGCCGGGACAGGGCCCTCACCGGGGAGCTGTTTTTT	CASRDRALTGELFF
TRBV7-2	TRBD1	TRBJ1-5	.	TGTGCCAGCAGCTCGGGACAGCAAAATCAGCCCCAGCATTTT	CASSSGQQNQPQHF
TRBV6-4	.	TRBJ2-1	.	TGTGCCAGCAGTGCGGAGACTAGTATTAGTGAGCAGTTCTTC	CASSAETSISEQFF
TRBV24-1	.	TRBJ1-3	.	TGTGCCACCAGTGGGCCCCCCGTCTCCGGTAAAGGAAACACCATATATTTT	CATSGPPVSGKGNTIYF
TRBV19	.	TRBJ1-5	.	TGTGCCAGTAGTATAGGTTTCACAGGTCCGAGGAATCAGCCCCAGCATTTT	CASSIGFTGPRNQPQHF
TRBV3-1/TRBV3-2	.	TRBJ2-1	.	TGTGCCAGCAGCCTATGGTGGGATTCTAATGAGCAGTTCTTC	CASSLWWDSNEQFF
TRBV5-1	.	TRBJ2-1	few	TGCGCCAGCAGCTTGGCCCCGGGGTCCTACAATGAGCAGTTCTTC	CASSLAPGSYNEQFF
TRBV24-1	.	TRBJ1-2	once	TGTGCCACCAGCCCCAATGATGTGGGTGGCTACACCTTC	CATSPNDVGGYTF
TRBV7-2	TRBD1	TRBJ2-4	.	TGTGCCAGCAGCTTAACTTTCAGGGGGACGAACATTCAGTACTTC	CASSLTFRGTNIQYF
TRBV5-1	.	TRBJ1-4	.	TGCGCCAGCAGCCTGACTGTGGGTAATGAAAAACTGTTTTTT	CASSLTVGNEKLFF
TRBV19	.	TRBJ2-3	.	TGTGCCAGTAGTATCCCACGGAACACAGATACGCAGTATTTT	CASSIPRNTDTQYF
TRBV15	.	TRBJ2-5	.	TGTGCCACCAGCAGAGATGTGGCAGTTCTTGAGACCCAGTACTTC	CATSRDVAVLETQYF
TRBV6-5	TRBD2	TRBJ2-3	.	TGTGCCAGCTCGGAGCGGGGGGGCACAGATACGCAGTATTTT	CASSERGGTDTQYF